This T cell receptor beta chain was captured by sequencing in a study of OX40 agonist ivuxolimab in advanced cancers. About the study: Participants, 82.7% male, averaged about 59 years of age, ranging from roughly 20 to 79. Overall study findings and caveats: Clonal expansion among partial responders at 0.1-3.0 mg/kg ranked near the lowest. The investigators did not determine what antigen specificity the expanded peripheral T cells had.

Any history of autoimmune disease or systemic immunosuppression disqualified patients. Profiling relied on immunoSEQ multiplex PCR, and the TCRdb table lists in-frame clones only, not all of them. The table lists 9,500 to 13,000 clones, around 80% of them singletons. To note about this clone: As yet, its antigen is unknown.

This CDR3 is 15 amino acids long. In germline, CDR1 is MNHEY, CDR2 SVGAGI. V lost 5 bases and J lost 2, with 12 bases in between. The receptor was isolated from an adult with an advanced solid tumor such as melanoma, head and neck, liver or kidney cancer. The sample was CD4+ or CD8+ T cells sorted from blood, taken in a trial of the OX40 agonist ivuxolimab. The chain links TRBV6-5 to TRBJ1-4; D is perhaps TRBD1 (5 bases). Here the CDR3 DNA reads TGTGCCAGCAGTCGAACGACAGAGACTAATGAAAAACTGTTTTTT. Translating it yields CASSRTTETNEKLFF.